The 10 T cell receptor beta chains presented below share a single source sample, sequenced in a study of preoperative IRX-2 immunotherapy in early breast cancer (dated by TCRdb to the late 2010s). Library construction relied on the immunoSEQ multiplex PCR assay. Drawn from immuneACCESS, this table holds only the in-frame rearrangements with V and J called that TCRdb kept. Clones are partly lost; checked studies trace under half to an unresolved V gene and leave the rest unexplained. This sample holds about 98,000 clones; roughly 88% were observed only once. About 2.1% of the sample lies in the top ten. The treatment or condition label, read with the paper, signifies: preoperative locoregional IRX-2 cytokine immunotherapy. The starting material was tumor tissue, obtained after IRX-2 immunotherapy. The receptors derive from a human donor with breast cancer.

This clone came up once. The same CDR3 is also encoded by other DNA sequences in this sample. The chain has TRBV5-1 and TRBJ2-7, with D tentatively TRBD2 (6 bases). Trimming left V 4 bases short and J 3 bases short, with 14 bases between. The CDR3 sequence is 14 residues long. Germline CDR1 and CDR2: SGHRS and YFSETQ. CDR3 residues: CASSLGLGGYEQYF. CDR3 nucleotide sequence: TGCGCCAGCAGCCTGGGACTTGGCGGCTACGAGCAGTACTTC.

This chain links TRBV19 with TRBJ2-3, with TRBD1 as a possible D gene (5 bases). Germline V CDR1 and CDR2: LNHDA, SQIVND (reference sequence). The CDR3 contains 15 residues. V lost 10 bases and J lost 2, with 19 bases in between. The CDR3 nucleotides are TGTGCCACACAGACAGCCCTGCCGCACACAGATACGCAGTATTTT. Encoded protein: CATQTALPHTDTQYF.

This sequence joins TRBV11-1 and TRBJ1-5, with D perhaps TRBD1 (5 bases). Per the germline V gene, CDR1 is SGHAT and CDR2 is FQDESV (reference sequence). The CDR3 covers 15 residues. Deletions cut 4 bases from V and 2 bases from J, with 12 bases between. Written as DNA, the CDR3 is TGTGCCAGCAGCTCCCAGGGCGGAGGCAATCAGCCCCAGCATTTT. The encoded protein is CASSSQGGGNQPQHF.

V is TRBV5-1 and J is TRBJ2-7, with a tentative D call TRBD1 (6 bases). CDR1 SGHRS and CDR2 YFSETQ come from the germline V gene. With 2 bases removed from V and 5 bases from J, the gap between germline ends came to 17 bases. The CDR3 is 15 amino acids. This CDR3 reads CASSFQGTLYDEQYF. CDR3 nucleotides: TGCGCCAGCAGCTTTCAGGGGACCCTTTATGACGAGCAGTACTTC. The whole variable domain, remainder taken from reference TRBV5-1 and TRBJ2-7, is KAGVTQTPRYLIKTRGQQVTLSCSPISGHRSVSWYQQTPGQGLQFLFEYFSETQRNKGNFPGRFSGRQFSNSRSEMNVSTLELGDSALYLCASSFQGTLYDEQYFGPGTRLTVT.

The genes are TRBV14 and TRBJ2-1, with D tentatively TRBD1 (6 bases). The CDR3 length is 13 residues. Germline CDR1 is SGHDN and CDR2 is FVKESK. With 4 bases removed from V and 9 bases from J, the gap between germline ends came to 13 bases. For the CDR3, the DNA is TGTGCCAGCAGCCCACAGGGCTTTGGTGAGCAGTTCTTC. Translating gives CASSPQGFGEQFF. Combining the CDR3 with reference TRBV14 and TRBJ2-1 gives the whole variable domain EAGVTQFPSHSVIEKGQTVTLRCDPISGHDNLYWYRRVMGKEIKFLLHFVKESKQDESGMPNNRFLAERTGGTYSTLKVQPAELEDSGVYFCASSPQGFGEQFFGPGTRLTVL.

This clone was seen only a few times. The rearrangement uses TRBV6-8 and TRBJ2-1; D is uncertain. The CDR3 loop spans 14 amino acids. CDR1 is MNHGY, CDR2 SAAAGT, per germline. With 6 bases removed from V and 2 bases from J, the gap between germline ends came to 11 bases. The CDR3 sequence is CASRMDGTYNEQFF. As DNA, the CDR3 is TGTGCCAGCAGGATGGACGGAACCTACAATGAGCAGTTCTTC.

The rearrangement joins TRBV5-1 to TRBJ2-1; D might be TRBD2 (5 bases). Germline CDR1 SGHRS, CDR2 YFSETQ. V lost 3 bases and J 15 bases, leaving 22 bases between the germline ends. This CDR3 has 14 residues. The CDR3 spells CASSWASSSPSWFF. In DNA form, the CDR3 reads TGCGCCAGCAGCTGGGCTAGCAGTAGTCCATCGTGGTTCTTC.

Only one count was recorded for this clone. The chain uses TRBV7-1 and TRBJ2-7, with 8 bases fitting TRBD1. TRBV7-1 counts as an open reading frame of uncertain function. V lost 6 bases and J lost 3; bases outside the gene matches: 4. The CDR3 has 13 amino acids. CDR3 amino acids: CASSGQGYYEQYF. The CDR3 DNA follows: TGTGCCAGCAGTGGACAGGGATACTACGAGCAGTACTTC.

The J gene is TRBJ1-1, the V gene TRBV30; unclear D gene. The V gene's germline CDR1 is GTSNPN and CDR2 SVGIG (reference sequence). V was pared by 2 bases and J by 5 bases, with 6 bases between. This CDR3 spans 11 amino acids. CDR3: CAWSLTTEAFF. The CDR3, as DNA: TGTGCCTGGAGTTTAACAACTGAAGCTTTCTTT.

The rearrangement joins TRBV5-1 to TRBJ1-4; no clear D. Germline V CDR1 and CDR2: SGHRS, YFSETQ. The CDR3 is 14 residues long. Trimming left V 0 bases short and J 4 bases short, with 7 bases between. CDR3 DNA sequence: TGCGCCAGCAGCTTGGAGTGGGGTAATGAAAAACTGTTTTTT. It specifies CASSLEWGNEKLFF.